This T cell receptor beta chain was captured by sequencing in a study of T cells in Graves' hyperthyroidism and ophthalmopathy. This clonotype was counted at least ten times. Its target is unknown. V gave up 0 bases and J gave up 4 bases; unmatched junction bases: 3. The germline V gene encodes CDR1 MGHRA and CDR2 YSYEKL. This CDR3 is built from 15 residues. RNA transcripts provided the source from which TCR beta CDR3 regions were amplified. First-round RT-PCR targeting the TCR CDR3 was performed with the HTBI primer set. In TCRdb, the multiplex PCR reads were re-called with MiXCR into one record per CDR3 protein. The sample holds about 540,000 distinct CDR3 sequences, under 60% seen once. Overall study findings and caveats: Blood also held most thyroid clonotypes expanded beyond 0.001.

Sample: peripheral blood or thyroid tissue (not recorded which). The TCR sequence derives from a woman aged 18-29 years with Graves' hyperthyroidism. The V gene is TRBV4-1, the J gene TRBJ2-7; the match to TRBD2 covers 10 bases. The CDR3 region has the DNA TGCGCCAGCAGCCAAGATCGACTAGCGGGTTACGAGCAGTACTTC. As protein: CASSQDRLAGYEQYF.